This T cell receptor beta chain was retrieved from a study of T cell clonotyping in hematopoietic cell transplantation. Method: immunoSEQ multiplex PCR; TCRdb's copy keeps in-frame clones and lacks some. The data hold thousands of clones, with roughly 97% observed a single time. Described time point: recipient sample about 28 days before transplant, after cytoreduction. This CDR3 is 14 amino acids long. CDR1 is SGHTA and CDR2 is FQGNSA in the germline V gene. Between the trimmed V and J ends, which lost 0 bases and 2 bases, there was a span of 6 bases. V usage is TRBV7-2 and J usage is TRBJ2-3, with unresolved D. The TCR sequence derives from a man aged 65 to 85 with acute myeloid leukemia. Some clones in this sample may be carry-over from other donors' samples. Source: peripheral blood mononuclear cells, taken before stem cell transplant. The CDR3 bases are TGTGCCAGCAGCTTAGCCTGGAACACAGATACGCAGTATTTT. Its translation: CASSLAWNTDTQYF.